The 20 T cell receptor beta chains below come from one sample, sequenced in a study of blood T cells in healthy people across ages. Then a second PCR, running about 6 to 12 cycles, was carried out with a sample-barcoded 5' primer and a J-beta primer mix. TCRdb independently ran MiXCR on the 5' RACE reads; one entry per CDR3 protein. The table shows about 400,000 distinct CDR3 sequences, with approximately 51% occurring only once. The sample consisted of blood. These receptors were obtained from a man in his 60s in good health.

The chain carries TRBV10-3 and TRBJ2-3; either TRBD1 or TRBD2 may supply D (5 bases each). The V gene lost 4 bases and the J gene lost 4 bases, with 12 bases spanning the gap. This CDR3 has 14 amino acids. Germline V gene sequence: CDR1 ENHRY, CDR2 SYGVKD. As DNA, the CDR3 is TGTGCCATCAGTGCTCAGCTGGGGGCAGATACGCAGTATTTT. This encodes CAISAQLGADTQYF.

The chain recombines TRBV14 with TRBJ1-1; a possible D gene is TRBD1 (5 bases). The germline V and J ends were trimmed by 0 bases and 2 bases, with 19 bases remaining between them. Germline lookup yields CDR1 SGHDN and CDR2 FVKESK. The CDR3 is 18 residues long. CDR3 nucleotide sequence: TGTGCCAGCAGCCAAGAACCGGGGACCGGCTGGGGCAACACTGAAGCTTTCTTT. This codes for CASSQEPGTGWGNTEAFF. Full variable domain (rest looked up from reference TRBV14 and TRBJ1-1): EAGVTQFPSHSVIEKGQTVTLRCDPISGHDNLYWYRRVMGKEIKFLLHFVKESKQDESGMPNNRFLAERTGGTYSTLKVQPAELEDSGVYFCASSQEPGTGWGNTEAFFGQGTRLTVV.

This rearrangement joins TRBV20-1 to TRBJ2-2, with 7 bases fitting TRBD2. Trimming at V came to 1 base and at J to 1 base, leaving 0 bases not matched to a gene. There are 14 residues in the CDR3. Germline loops: CDR1 DFQATT, CDR2 SNEGSKA (reference sequence). For the CDR3, the DNA is TGCAGTGCTAGAGGCGGGGGGAACACCGGGGAGCTGTTTTTT. Translating gives CSARGGGNTGELFF.

V and J are TRBV29-1 and TRBJ2-7, with 13 nucleotides matching TRBD2. The CDR3 has 15 amino acids. Germline lookup yields CDR1 SQVTM and CDR2 ANQGSEA. Germline trimming cut 6 bases from V and 7 bases from J; bases unmatched to any gene: 12. For the CDR3, the DNA is TGCAGCGTGTTACCACTAGCGGGAGGGCCTAATGAGCAGTACTTC. This encodes CSVLPLAGGPNEQYF.

This clonotype occurred many times. The chain couples TRBV20-1 to TRBJ2-1, with D possibly being TRBD1 (5 bases). Trimming cost V 0 bases and J 0 bases, with 12 bases left between them. Germline loops: CDR1 DFQATT, CDR2 SNEGSKA (reference sequence). The CDR3 runs 16 residues. The DNA of the CDR3 is TGCAGTGCTAGAGATGGGGCTTCCCCCTCCTACAATGAGCAGTTCTTC. Its protein product is CSARDGASPSYNEQFF.

The chain links TRBV20-1 to TRBJ1-4, with D perhaps matching TRBD1 (5 bases). Trimming removed 3 bases from V and 8 bases from J, with 19 bases in between. The CDR3 totals 15 residues. Per the germline V gene, CDR1 is DFQATT and CDR2 is SNEGSKA (reference sequence). CDR3 protein: CSASSPGVEEEKLFF. The CDR3 region has the DNA TGCAGTGCTAGCTCCCCGGGGGTGGAGGAGGAAAAACTGTTTTTT.

This chain links TRBV2 with TRBJ2-7; 7 positions agree with TRBD1. Per the germline V gene, CDR1 is SNHLY and CDR2 is FYNNEI. Trimming at V came to 7 bases and at J to 2 bases, leaving 5 bases not matched to a gene. This CDR3 comprises 13 residues. The CDR3 region has the DNA TGTGCCAGCATTCGGGACAGACCCTACGAGCAGTACTTC. This translates into CASIRDRPYEQYF.

This clonotype was recorded at least ten times. The CDR3 spells CSATGIYYEQYF. The CDR3 DNA follows: TGCAGCGCGACAGGGATATACTACGAGCAGTACTTC. The chain couples TRBV29-1 to TRBJ2-7; 7 bases map to TRBD1. The CDR3 has 12 residues. The V gene's germline CDR1 is SQVTM and CDR2 ANQGSEA. V lost 7 bases and J lost 3; bases outside the gene matches: 6.

V gene TRBV20-1 combines with J gene TRBJ2-7; the match to TRBD2 covers 9 bases. Per germline, CDR1 DFQATT and CDR2 SNEGSKA (reference sequence). The CDR3 is made up of 15 amino acids. Trimming took 0 bases from V and 3 from J; bases not matched to a gene: 6. CDR3 sequence: CSAREASGAYYEQYF. CDR3 in DNA: TGCAGTGCTAGAGAGGCTAGCGGGGCTTACTACGAGCAGTACTTC.

The chain uses TRBV20-1 and TRBJ2-7; unclear D gene. In germline, CDR1 is DFQATT, CDR2 SNEGSKA (reference sequence). Trimming left V 3 bases short and J 0 bases short, with 12 bases between. There are 14 residues in the CDR3. The CDR3 bases are TGCAGTGCTAGCCTACTTGGGTTCTCCTACGAGCAGTACTTC. Translating gives CSASLLGFSYEQYF.

J is TRBJ2-7 and V is TRBV27, with 9 positions matching TRBD1. The CDR3 runs to 17 residues. CDR1 is MNHEY and CDR2 is SMNVEV in the germline V gene (reference sequence). V dropped 5 bases and J dropped 4; count of bases not matched to a gene: 15. CDR3 protein: CASSPGDGTGSRYEQYF. CDR3 coding DNA: TGTGCCAGCAGTCCGGGTGACGGGACAGGGTCTCGGTACGAGCAGTACTTC.

This sequence joins TRBV30 and TRBJ2-3; 8 bases are a match to TRBD2. The CDR3 totals 15 residues. From germline, CDR1 is GTSNPN and CDR2 SVGIG (reference sequence). V lost 0 bases, J lost 3 bases, and 5 bases stayed unmatched. This CDR3 reads CAWSVYGGATDTQYF. CDR3 DNA sequence: TGTGCCTGGAGTGTTTACGGGGGGGCTACAGATACGCAGTATTTT.

The chain is built from TRBV5-1 and TRBJ2-1; D tentatively fits TRBD1 or TRBD2 (5 bases each). CDR1 and CDR2 (germline): SGHRS, YFSETQ. V shed 4 bases and J shed 6 bases, with 17 bases lying between them. The CDR3 runs to 15 residues. CDR3 DNA: TGCGCCAGCAGCCCGGTTAGTGGGGACGGCAATGAGCAGTTCTTC. Its protein product is CASSPVSGDGNEQFF.

The chain has TRBV3-1 and TRBJ2-7, with a possible D match to TRBD2 (5 bases). Trimming took off 4 bases at V and 2 bases at J, with 15 bases between the two ends. Germline-derived CDR1 and CDR2 are LGHDT and YNNKEL (reference sequence). The CDR3 has 15 amino acids. CDR3 in amino acids: CASSPGVRVTYEQYF. Written as DNA, the CDR3 is TGTGCCAGCAGCCCCGGCGTGAGGGTCACCTACGAGCAGTACTTC.

The chain combines TRBV12-3 or TRBV12-4 with TRBJ1-4; the D gene is possibly TRBD1 (6 bases). The CDR3 contains 15 residues. Trimming shortened V by 5 bases and J by 4 bases, and 14 bases separated the two germline ends. CDR3 in amino acids: CASSPGDRSNEKLFF. CDR3 DNA: TGTGCCAGCAGTCCCGGCGACAGGAGTAATGAAAAACTGTTTTTT.

This chain joins TRBV12-3 or TRBV12-4 and TRBJ2-3; 7 positions agree with TRBD1. Trimming took 5 bases from V and 2 from J; bases not matched to a gene: 7. The CDR3 covers 15 residues. CDR3 DNA: TGTGCCAGCAGTACCCGACAGGGTGACACAGATACGCAGTATTTT. Protein: CASSTRQGDTDTQYF.

This clonotype was counted a few times. V usage is TRBV5-5 and J usage is TRBJ1-2, with D tentatively TRBD1 (6 bases). The CDR3 loop spans 16 amino acids. CDR1 SGHKS and CDR2 YYEKEE come from the germline V gene (reference sequence). V lost 2 bases and J lost 5, with 19 bases in between. Written as DNA, the CDR3 is TGTGCCAGCAGCTTCATGGGGGGCCTTAACGTTTATGGCTACACCTTC. This translates into CASSFMGGLNVYGYTF.

This sequence joins TRBV20-1 and TRBJ2-4; D possibly corresponds to TRBD2 (6 bases). The DNA end favors TRBJ2-7, so the J call may be wrong. This CDR3 comprises 13 residues. Per germline, CDR1 DFQATT and CDR2 SNEGSKA (reference sequence). CDR3 residues: CSAIRQAGYEQYF. The CDR3 DNA is TGCAGTGCTATTCGCCAGGCGGGATACGAGCAGTACTTC.

This clonotype was recorded a few times. The chain carries TRBV11-2 and TRBJ2-1, with 9 nucleotides matching TRBD2. CDR1 and CDR2 (germline): SGHAT, FQNNGV. With V trimmed by 6 bases and J by 6 bases, 21 bases remained unmatched. The CDR3 is 19 residues long. The DNA of the CDR3 is TGTGCCAGCAGTTCGGTCCGGCGACCTAGCGGGAAGTCGAGCAATGAGCAGTTCTTC. Its translation: CASSSVRRPSGKSSNEQFF. Drawing the rest from reference TRBV11-2 and TRBJ2-1, the complete variable domain is EAGVAQSPRYKIIEKRQSVAFWCNPISGHATLYWYQQILGQGPKLLIQFQNNGVVDDSQLPKDRFSAERLKGVDSTLKIQPAKLEDSAVYLCASSSVRRPSGKSSNEQFFGPGTRLTVL.

The genes are TRBV12-3 or TRBV12-4 and TRBJ1-2; TRBD1 might be the D (6 bases). The CDR3 loop spans 13 amino acids. V was shortened by 5 bases and J by 4 bases, with 11 bases between the two germline ends. CDR3 in DNA: TGTGCCAGCAGTCGGGACATCGGCTATGGCTACACCTTC. Residues: CASSRDIGYGYTF.